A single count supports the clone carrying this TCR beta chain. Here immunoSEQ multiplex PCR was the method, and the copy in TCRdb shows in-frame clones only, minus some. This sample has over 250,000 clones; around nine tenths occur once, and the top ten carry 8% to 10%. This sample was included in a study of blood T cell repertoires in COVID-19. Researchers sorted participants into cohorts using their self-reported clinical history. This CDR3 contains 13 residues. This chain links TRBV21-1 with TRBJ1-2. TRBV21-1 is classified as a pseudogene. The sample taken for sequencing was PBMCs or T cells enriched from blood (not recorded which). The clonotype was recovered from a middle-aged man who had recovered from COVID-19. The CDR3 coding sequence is TGTGCCAGCAGCAAACTCGGGGGCTATGGCTACACCTTC. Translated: CASSKLGGYGYTF.